The 19 T cell receptor beta chains below all came from one sample that was sequenced in a study of identical twins. TCRdb passed the 5' RACE reads through MiXCR, listing each CDR3 protein once. In the table there are hundreds of thousands of distinct CDR3 sequences, roughly 8.6% of which are singletons. This same sample was also part of a study on yellow fever vaccine responses in identical twins.

Sequenced sample: memory (CD45RO+) T cells sorted from blood. These receptors were taken from a woman under 30 in good health.

The chain is built from TRBV6-1 and TRBJ2-5; 7 bases match TRBD1. CDR1 MNHNS and CDR2 SASEGT come from the germline V gene. The V and J ends lost 7 bases and 5 bases, in that order; junction bases with no gene match: 10. The CDR3 is 14 amino acids. The CDR3 bases are TGTGCCAGCACGTGGGACAGAACTTGGGAGACCCAGTACTTC. It translates to CASTWDRTWETQYF.

This clonotype was seen many times. The chain links TRBV5-5 to TRBJ2-1; possibly TRBD2 for D (6 bases). V was clipped by 0 bases and J by 15 bases, with 16 bases between them. This CDR3 region has 13 residues. Germline CDR1 is SGHKS and CDR2 is YYEKEE (reference sequence). The CDR3 loop is CASSLAEGRRPFF. The CDR3 DNA reads as TGTGCCAGCAGCTTGGCCGAGGGGAGGAGACCGTTCTTC.

The chain employs TRBV25-1 and TRBJ2-5; 12 bases are shared with TRBD2. The CDR3 totals 18 residues. Germline V gene data show CDR1 as MGHDK and CDR2 as SYGVNS. Trimming took 1 base from V and 3 from J; bases not matched to a gene: 9. Written as DNA, the CDR3 is TGTGCCAGCAGTGAATCAACGAGGACTAGCGGGATCAAAGAGACCCAGTACTTC. Its protein is CASSESTRTSGIKETQYF.

The genes are TRBV18 and TRBJ2-1; perhaps TRBD1 as D (7 bases). Deletions cut 4 bases from V and 4 bases from J, with 14 bases between. Germline V lookup: CDR1 KGHSH, CDR2 LQKENI. CDR3 size: 15 residues. Written as DNA, the CDR3 is TGTGCCAGCTCACAGACACAGGGGAGGTACAATGAGCAGTTCTTC. Protein sequence: CASSQTQGRYNEQFF.

The CDR3 DNA sequence: TGTGCCAGCAGTTTACTAGGGCCGAGCTCTGGAAACACCATATATTTT. It specifies CASSLLGPSSGNTIYF. The chain uses TRBV27 and TRBJ1-3; D gene ambiguous. The CDR3 contains 16 residues. V gave up 2 bases and J gave up 0 bases, with 11 bases separating them. From germline, CDR1 is MNHEY and CDR2 SMNVEV (reference sequence).

This clonotype appeared a few times. The rearrangement uses TRBV29-1 and TRBJ1-1, with a possible D match to TRBD1 (5 bases). CDR1 and CDR2 from the germline V gene are SQVTM and ANQGSEA. V was pared by 3 bases and J by 5 bases, with 10 bases between. The length of the CDR3 is 12 residues. CDR3 protein: CSVEGQGTEAFF. The CDR3 bases are TGCAGCGTTGAGGGGCAGGGAACTGAAGCTTTCTTT.

In this sample, this clonotype turned up many times. The chain carries TRBV12-3 or TRBV12-4 and TRBJ2-7; D gene ambiguous. CDR3 length equals 14 residues. V was cut by 3 bases and J by 2 bases, with 11 bases left in between. For the CDR3, the DNA is TGTGCCAGCAGTTTTGGGATATTCCCCTACGAGCAGTACTTC. Translation: CASSFGIFPYEQYF.

This clonotype was recorded a few times. The chain uses TRBV6-1 and TRBJ2-7, with 12 bases fitting TRBD1. This CDR3 contains 13 residues. The J segment lost 12 bases and the V segment lost 5 bases, leaving 8 bases of the junction unmatched. The germline gives CDR1 MNHNS, CDR2 SASEGT. The DNA for the CDR3 is TGTGCCAGCAGTCCAGGGGACAGGGGGCTTCTGTACTTC. Its protein product is CASSPGDRGLLYF.

This clonotype was picked up a small number of times. The rearrangement uses TRBV6-1 and TRBJ1-6; D is uncertain. Trimming stripped 7 bases from V and 7 bases from J, with 11 bases between. The CDR3 runs to 13 residues. Germline CDR1 MNHNS, CDR2 SASEGT. In DNA, the CDR3 is TGTGCCAGCACTAGGACGGTGAATTCACCCCTCCACTTT. This codes for CASTRTVNSPLHF.

This sequence joins TRBV27 and TRBJ1-2, with D hard to call. The CDR3 has 14 amino acids. From germline, CDR1 is MNHEY and CDR2 SMNVEV (reference sequence). Trimming cost V 5 bases and J 1 base, with 11 bases left between them. DNA of the CDR3: TGTGCCAGCAGTCAAAGATTAAGTAACTATGGCTACACCTTC. The encoded protein is CASSQRLSNYGYTF.

V gene TRBV20-1 combines with J gene TRBJ2-7; 11 nucleotides line up with TRBD2. CDR1 and CDR2 (germline): DFQATT, SNEGSKA (reference sequence). J lost 0 bases, V lost 5 bases, and 15 bases had no gene match. The CDR3 is 18 amino acids. The CDR3 DNA reads TGCAGTGCTTATTCAGAACTAGCGGGGGCCTCAAGCTCCTACGAGCAGTACGTC. Protein sequence: CSAYSELAGASSSYEQYV.

Many counts were recorded for this clonotype. The chain has TRBV3-1 and TRBJ2-1; 8 bases line up with TRBD1. With 2 bases clipped from V and 6 bases from J, the junction kept 9 bases outside the gene matches. The CDR3 length is 16 residues. Germline V gives CDR1 LGHDT, CDR2 YNNKEL (reference sequence). CDR3 in DNA: TGTGCCAGCAGCCAATACGACAGGGGATGGGGCAATGAGCAGTTCTTC. Amino acid sequence: CASSQYDRGWGNEQFF.

This clonotype appeared many times. V and J are TRBV25-1 and TRBJ1-1; 8 nucleotides match TRBD1. The V gene end was trimmed by 2 bases and the J gene end by 4 bases; junction bases not matched to a gene: 6. This CDR3 is 15 amino acids long. Germline CDR1 is MGHDK and CDR2 is SYGVNS. The CDR3, as DNA: TGTGCCAGCAGTGAACCCAGGGGGCTAGCCACTGAAGCTTTCTTT. It yields the protein CASSEPRGLATEAFF.

The chain combines TRBV19 with TRBJ2-1, with D possibly TRBD1 on 5 matching bases. The CDR3 is 14 residues long. Trimming took off 4 bases at V and 4 bases at J, with 11 bases between the two ends. CDR1 and CDR2 (germline): LNHDA, SQIVND (reference sequence). In DNA form, the CDR3 reads TGTGCCAGTAGTAGGCCGCCAGGGTACAATGAGCAGTTCTTC. Its translation is CASSRPPGYNEQFF.

The rearrangement joins TRBV2 to TRBJ2-1; TRBD2 matches 13 bases. The CDR3 runs to 15 residues. Germline CDR1 is SNHLY and CDR2 is FYNNEI. Trimming cost V 3 bases and J 9 bases; bases outside gene matches: 5. The CDR3 nucleotides are TGTGCCAGCAGTGAGCGGACTAGCGGGAGAGGTGAGCAGTTCTTC. Translating it yields CASSERTSGRGEQFF.

A few counts support this clonotype. V and J are TRBV6-1 and TRBJ2-1; 11 bases fit TRBD2. This CDR3 is built from 17 residues. V was pared by 6 bases and J by 0 bases, with 7 bases of the junction left unmatched. The V gene's germline CDR1 is MNHNS and CDR2 SASEGT. CDR3 region: CASRFGTSGSSYNEQFF. CDR3 bases: TGTGCCAGCAGGTTCGGGACTAGCGGAAGCTCCTACAATGAGCAGTTCTTC.

The J gene is TRBJ1-2, the V gene TRBV20-1, with 9 bases matching TRBD1. Trimming cost V 3 bases and J 8 bases; bases outside gene matches: 7. This CDR3 has 13 residues. The germline gives CDR1 DFQATT, CDR2 SNEGSKA (reference sequence). The CDR3 reads CSASEGQGIGYTF. DNA of the CDR3: TGCAGTGCTAGCGAAGGACAGGGGATCGGCTACACCTTC.

The J gene is TRBJ2-2, the V gene TRBV5-5, with TRBD1 identical over 9 bases. Germline CDR1 reads SGHKS; CDR2 reads YYEKEE (reference sequence). The length of the CDR3 is 15 residues. After removal of 4 bases from V and 6 bases from J, the junction contained 7 bases not matched to a gene. CDR3 DNA: TGTGCCAGCAGCACCGGGACAGGGTTCCCCGGGGAGCTGTTTTTT. It specifies CASSTGTGFPGELFF.

The V call is TRBV2, the J call TRBJ1-6, with D perhaps TRBD1 (5 bases). The CDR3 is 15 residues long. Germline CDR1 and CDR2: SNHLY and FYNNEI. V shed 1 base and J shed 10 bases, with 14 bases lying between them. CDR3 DNA sequence: TGTGCCAGCAGTGAAGTGCGGCAGGGAGGATCACCCCTCCACTTT. Protein: CASSEVRQGGSPLHF.